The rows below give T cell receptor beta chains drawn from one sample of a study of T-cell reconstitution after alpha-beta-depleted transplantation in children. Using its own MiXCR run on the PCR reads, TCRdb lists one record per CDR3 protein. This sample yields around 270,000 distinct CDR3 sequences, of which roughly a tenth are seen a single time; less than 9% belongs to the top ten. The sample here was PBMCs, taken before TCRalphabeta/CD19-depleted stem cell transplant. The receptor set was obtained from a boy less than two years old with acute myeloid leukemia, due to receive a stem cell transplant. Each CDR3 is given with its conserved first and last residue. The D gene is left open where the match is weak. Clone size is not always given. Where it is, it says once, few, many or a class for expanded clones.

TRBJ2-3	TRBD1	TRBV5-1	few	CASSLGRGLSGTDTQYF	TGCGCCAGCAGCTTGGGCAGGGGGCTGTCTGGCACAGATACGCAGTATTTT
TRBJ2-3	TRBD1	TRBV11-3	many	CASNLIRTGGGADTQYF	TGTGCCAGCAACCTAATACGGACAGGGGGCGGCGCAGATACGCAGTATTTT
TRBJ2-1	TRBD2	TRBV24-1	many	CATSDLQRGSTYNEQFF	TGTGCCACCAGTGATTTGCAGCGGGGCAGTACCTACAATGAGCAGTTCTTC
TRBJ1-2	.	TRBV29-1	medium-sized	CSVGLRTRGSDYGYTF	TGCAGCGTTGGACTTAGGACCCGCGGGTCGGACTATGGCTACACCTTC
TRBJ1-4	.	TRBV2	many	CASRTTAALNEKLFF	TGTGCCAGCAGGACAACAGCAGCCCTTAATGAAAAACTGTTTTTT
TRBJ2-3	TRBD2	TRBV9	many	CASSVSPGLVSDTQYF	TGTGCCAGCAGCGTATCGCCGGGACTAGTGTCAGATACGCAGTATTTT
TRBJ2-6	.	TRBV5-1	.	CASSPWTSGANVLTF	TGCGCCAGCAGCCCTTGGACCTCTGGGGCCAACGTCCTGACTTTC
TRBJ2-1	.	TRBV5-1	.	CASSLSVGPSSYNEQFF	TGCGCCAGCAGCTTAAGCGTGGGCCCGAGCTCCTACAATGAGCAGTTCTTC
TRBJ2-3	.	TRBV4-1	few	CASQDSSTDTQYF	TGCGCCAGCCAAGACAGTAGCACAGATACGCAGTATTTT
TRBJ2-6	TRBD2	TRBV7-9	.	CASSSGTSGGANVLTF	TGTGCCAGCAGCTCCGGGACTAGCGGTGGAGCCAACGTCCTGACTTTC
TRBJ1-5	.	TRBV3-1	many	CASSQDTLHQPQHF	TGTGCCAGCAGCCAAGATACACTTCATCAGCCCCAGCATTTT
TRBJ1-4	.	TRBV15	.	CATSRDLGRGNEKLFF	TGTGCCACCAGCAGAGACTTGGGACGGGGGAATGAAAAACTGTTTTTT